The clone carrying this T cell receptor beta chain was seen a single time. Antigen specificity is unknown. The record originates from a study of siplizumab effects on memory and regulatory T cells. Measured with immunoSEQ multiplex PCR; TCRdb has only the in-frame clones, and not every one. The sample lists tens of thousands of clones; roughly 96% were seen once. The CDR3 runs 13 residues. V trimming: 4 bases; J trimming: 4 bases; junction bases outside the gene matches: 4. CDR1 is SGHRS and CDR2 is YFSETQ in the germline V gene. Study findings and constraints: Siplizumab led to significantly less abundant alloreactive sequences that could be traced back to unstimulated CD4+ memory cells.

The specimen sequenced was naive CD4+ T cells sorted from blood. The chain combines TRBV5-1 with TRBJ1-1; TRBD1 aligns across 7 bases. The clonotype comes from a human donor in good health. The CDR3: CASSPGQTTEAFF. CDR3 nucleotides: TGCGCCAGCAGCCCGGGACAGACCACTGAAGCTTTCTTT.